Below, one T cell receptor (beta chain) is given with its context. Its target is not known. At one of its ends the junction is not consistent with the germline gene, which may arise from a read error. This record belongs to a study of cytomegalovirus exposure and HLA in healthy donors. 13 Jbeta primers and 60 Vbeta primers were used for the PCR. Measured with immunoSEQ multiplex PCR; TCRdb has only the in-frame clones, and not every one. The table shows tens of thousands of clones, with approximately 80% occurring only once. Study-level points and caveats: TRBV6-2, TRBV6-3 and some other V segments were excluded as indistinguishable.

The CDR3 contains 15 residues. Germline values: CDR1 SGHTA, CDR2 FQGNSA. The source material was PBMCs. The receptor comes from a woman between 18 and 29 years old in good health and CMV-seronegative. The chain uses TRBV7-2 and TRBJ1-5; a possible D gene is TRBD1 (6 bases). The CDR3 reads CASSLHGTWGQPQNF. CDR3 sequence (DNA): TGTGCCAGCAGCTTACATGGGACATGGGGTCAGCCCCAGAATTTT.